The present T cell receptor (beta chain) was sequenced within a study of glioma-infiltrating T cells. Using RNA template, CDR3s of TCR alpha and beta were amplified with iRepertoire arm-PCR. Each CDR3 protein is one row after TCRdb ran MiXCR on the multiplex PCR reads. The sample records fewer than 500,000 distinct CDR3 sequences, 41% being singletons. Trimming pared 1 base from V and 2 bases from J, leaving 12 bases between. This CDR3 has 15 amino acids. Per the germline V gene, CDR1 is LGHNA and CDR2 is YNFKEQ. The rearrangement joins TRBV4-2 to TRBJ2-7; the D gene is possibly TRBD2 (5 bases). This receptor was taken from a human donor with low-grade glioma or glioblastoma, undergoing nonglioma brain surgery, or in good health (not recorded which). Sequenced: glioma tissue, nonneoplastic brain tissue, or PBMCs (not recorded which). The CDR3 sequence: CASSQGENFAYEQYF. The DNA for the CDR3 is TGTGCCAGCAGCCAAGGGGAGAACTTTGCCTACGAGCAGTACTTC.